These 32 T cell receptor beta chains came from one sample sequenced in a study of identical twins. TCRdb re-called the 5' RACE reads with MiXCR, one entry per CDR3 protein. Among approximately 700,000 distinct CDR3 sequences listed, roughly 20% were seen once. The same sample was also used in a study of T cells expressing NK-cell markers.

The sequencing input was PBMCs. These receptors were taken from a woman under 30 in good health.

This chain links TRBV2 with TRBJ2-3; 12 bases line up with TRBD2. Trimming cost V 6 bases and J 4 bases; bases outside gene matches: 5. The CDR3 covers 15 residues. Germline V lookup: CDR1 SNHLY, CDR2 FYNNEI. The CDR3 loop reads CASRELAGGPDTQYF. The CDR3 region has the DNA TGTGCCAGCAGAGAACTAGCGGGAGGCCCAGATACGCAGTATTTT.

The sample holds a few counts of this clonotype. CDR3 residues: CAWSRDGHTDTQYF. The CDR3 nucleotides are TGTGCCTGGAGTCGAGACGGGCACACAGATACGCAGTATTTT. The chain links TRBV30 to TRBJ2-3; D not resolved. The V gene lost 2 bases and the J gene lost 2 bases, with 11 bases spanning the gap. The CDR3 is 14 amino acids. The germline V gene has CDR1 GTSNPN and CDR2 SVGIG (reference sequence).

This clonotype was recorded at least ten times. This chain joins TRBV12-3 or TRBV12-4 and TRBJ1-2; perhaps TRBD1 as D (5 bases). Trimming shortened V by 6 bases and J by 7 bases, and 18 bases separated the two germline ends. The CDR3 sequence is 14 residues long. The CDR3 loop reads CASSPGGFAGGYTF. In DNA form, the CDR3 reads TGTGCCAGCAGCCCTGGGGGGTTCGCCGGTGGCTACACCTTC.

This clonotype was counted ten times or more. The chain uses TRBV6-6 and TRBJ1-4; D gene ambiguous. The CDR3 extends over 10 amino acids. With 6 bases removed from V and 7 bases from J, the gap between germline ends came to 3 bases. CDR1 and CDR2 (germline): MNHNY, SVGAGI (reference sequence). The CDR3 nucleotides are TGTGCCAGCAGCCTTGAAAAACTGTTTTTT. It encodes CASSLEKLFF.

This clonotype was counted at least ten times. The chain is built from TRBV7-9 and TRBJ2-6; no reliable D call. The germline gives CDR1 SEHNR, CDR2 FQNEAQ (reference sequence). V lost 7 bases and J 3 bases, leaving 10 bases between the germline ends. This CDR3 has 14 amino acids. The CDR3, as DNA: TGTGCCAGCACCCGTGTAGGTGGGGCCAACGTCCTGACTTTC. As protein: CASTRVGGANVLTF.

The chain's CDR3 is CASSGIAGSYNEQFF. DNA of the CDR3: TGTGCCAGCAGTGGAATAGCGGGGTCCTACAATGAGCAGTTCTTC. This chain connects TRBV2 to TRBJ2-1, with TRBD2 matching over 8 bases. The CDR3 covers 15 residues. The V gene end was trimmed by 4 bases and the J gene end by 1 base; junction bases not matched to a gene: 3. Germline V CDR1 and CDR2: SNHLY, FYNNEI. Full variable domain (remainder filled in from reference TRBV2 and TRBJ2-1): EPEVTQTPSHQVTQMGQEVILRCVPISNHLYFYWYRQILGQKVEFLVSFYNNEISEKSEIFDDQFSVERPDGSNFTLKIRSTKLEDSAMYFCASSGIAGSYNEQFFGPGTRLTVL.

CDR3 amino acids: CSVAGHYEQYF. The CDR3 region has the DNA TGCAGCGTAGCCGGGCACTACGAGCAGTACTTC. The rearrangement joins TRBV29-1 to TRBJ2-7; D unclear. The CDR3 spans 11 residues. Deletions cut 6 bases from V and 3 bases from J, with 9 bases between. Germline V lookup: CDR1 SQVTM, CDR2 ANQGSEA.

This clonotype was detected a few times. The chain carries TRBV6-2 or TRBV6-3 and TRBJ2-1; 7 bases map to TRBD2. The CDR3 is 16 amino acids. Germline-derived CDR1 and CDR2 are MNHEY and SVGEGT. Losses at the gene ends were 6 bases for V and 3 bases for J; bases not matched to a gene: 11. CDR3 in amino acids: CASSSTSLQGYNEQFF. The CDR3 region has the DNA TGTGCCAGCAGCTCGACTAGCCTCCAAGGCTACAATGAGCAGTTCTTC.

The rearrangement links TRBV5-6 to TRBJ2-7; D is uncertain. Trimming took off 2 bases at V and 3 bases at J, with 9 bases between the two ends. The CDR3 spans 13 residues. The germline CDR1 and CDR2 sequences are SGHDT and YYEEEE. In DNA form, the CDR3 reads TGTGCCAGCAGCTTTTGGGCAGACTACGAGCAGTACTTC. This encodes CASSFWADYEQYF.

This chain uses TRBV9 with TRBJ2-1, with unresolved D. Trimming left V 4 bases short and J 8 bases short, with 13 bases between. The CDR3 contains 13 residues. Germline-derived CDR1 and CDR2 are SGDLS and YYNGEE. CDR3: CASSPYRSDEQFF. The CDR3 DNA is TGTGCCAGCAGCCCCTACCGGTCCGATGAGCAGTTCTTC.

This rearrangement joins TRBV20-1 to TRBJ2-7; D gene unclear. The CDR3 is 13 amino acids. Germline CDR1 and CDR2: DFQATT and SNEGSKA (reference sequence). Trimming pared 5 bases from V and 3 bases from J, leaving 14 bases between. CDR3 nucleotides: TGCAGTGCTTTAGAGAGTCCAGGCTACGAGCAGTACTTC. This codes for CSALESPGYEQYF.

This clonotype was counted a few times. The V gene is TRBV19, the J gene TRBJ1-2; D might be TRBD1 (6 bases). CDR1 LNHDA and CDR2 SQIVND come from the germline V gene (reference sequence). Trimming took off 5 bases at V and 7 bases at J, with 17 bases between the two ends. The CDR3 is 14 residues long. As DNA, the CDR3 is TGTGCCAGTAGTCCGCCAGGGGATGGGAGTGGCTACACCTTC. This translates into CASSPPGDGSGYTF. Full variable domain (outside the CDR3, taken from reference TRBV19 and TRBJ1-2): DGGITQSPKYLFRKEGQNVTLSCEQNLNHDAMYWYRQDPGQGLRLIYYSQIVNDFQKGDIAEGYSVSREKKESFPLTVTSAQKNPTAFYLCASSPPGDGSGYTFGSGTRLTVV.

CDR3 residues: CASSVGTGGPNEQFF. The CDR3 DNA reads TGTGCCAGCAGCGTAGGGACAGGAGGTCCCAATGAGCAGTTCTTC. The rearrangement joins TRBV9 to TRBJ2-1, with 7 bases that match TRBD1. Germline V gene data show CDR1 as SGDLS and CDR2 as YYNGEE. V was pared by 0 bases and J by 6 bases, with 6 bases of the junction left unmatched. CDR3 length: 15 amino acids.

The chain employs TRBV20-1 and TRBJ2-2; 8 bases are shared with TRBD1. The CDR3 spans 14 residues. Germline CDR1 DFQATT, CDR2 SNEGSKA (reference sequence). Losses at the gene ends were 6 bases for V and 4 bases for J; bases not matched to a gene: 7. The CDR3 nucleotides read TGCAGTGCAGGACAGGGTGGTGGCACCGGGGAGCTGTTTTTT. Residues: CSAGQGGGTGELFF.

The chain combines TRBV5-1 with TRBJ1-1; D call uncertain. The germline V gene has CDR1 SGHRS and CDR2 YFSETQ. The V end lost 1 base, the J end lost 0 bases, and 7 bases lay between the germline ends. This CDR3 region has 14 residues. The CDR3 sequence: CASSLMGMNTEAFF. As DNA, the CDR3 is TGCGCCAGCAGCTTGATGGGTATGAACACTGAAGCTTTCTTT.

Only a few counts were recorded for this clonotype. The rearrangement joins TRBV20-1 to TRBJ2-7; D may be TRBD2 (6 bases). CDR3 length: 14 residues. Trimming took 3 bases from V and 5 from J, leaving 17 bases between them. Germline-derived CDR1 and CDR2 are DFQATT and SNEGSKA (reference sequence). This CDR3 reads CSASGRHWKDEQYF. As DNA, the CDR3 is TGCAGTGCTAGCGGGAGACACTGGAAGGACGAGCAGTACTTC.

CDR3 sequence (DNA): TGTGCCAGCAGCACAGGACAGGGCCTGGATGAGCAGTTCTTC. This sequence encodes CASSTGQGLDEQFF. This rearrangement joins TRBV9 to TRBJ2-1, with 8 bases that match TRBD1. The trim removed 4 bases at V and 8 bases at J, leaving 8 bases unmatched. The CDR3 is 14 residues long. The germline CDR1 and CDR2 sequences are SGDLS and YYNGEE.

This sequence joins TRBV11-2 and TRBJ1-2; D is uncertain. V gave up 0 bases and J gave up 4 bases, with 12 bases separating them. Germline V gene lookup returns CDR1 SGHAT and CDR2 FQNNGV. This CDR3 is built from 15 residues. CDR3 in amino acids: CASSLEGRPIYGYTF. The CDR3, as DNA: TGTGCCAGCAGCTTAGAGGGCCGACCCATCTATGGCTACACCTTC.

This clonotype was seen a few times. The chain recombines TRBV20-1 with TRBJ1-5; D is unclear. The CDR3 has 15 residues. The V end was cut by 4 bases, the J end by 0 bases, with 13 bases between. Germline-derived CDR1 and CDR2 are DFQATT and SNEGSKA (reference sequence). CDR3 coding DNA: TGCAGTGCTACTCCGCACTTAGATAGCAATCAGCCCCAGCATTTT. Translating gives CSATPHLDSNQPQHF.

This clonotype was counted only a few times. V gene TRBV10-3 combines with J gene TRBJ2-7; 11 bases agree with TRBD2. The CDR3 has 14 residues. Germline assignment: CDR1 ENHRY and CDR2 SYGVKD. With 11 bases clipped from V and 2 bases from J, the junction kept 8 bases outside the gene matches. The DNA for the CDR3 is TGTGCCGTGCCGACTAGCGGGGCTCCCTACGAGCAGTACTTC. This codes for CAVPTSGAPYEQYF.

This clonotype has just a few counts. The CDR3 region is CASSFRQLPNSNKFYQETQYF. The CDR3 DNA follows: TGTGCCAGCAGTTTCCGACAACTACCAAACTCCAACAAGTTTTACCAAGAGACCCAGTACTTC. The chain joins TRBV12-3 or TRBV12-4 to TRBJ2-5; D uncertain. V gave up 3 bases and J gave up 0 bases, with 29 bases separating them. The CDR3 contains 21 residues.

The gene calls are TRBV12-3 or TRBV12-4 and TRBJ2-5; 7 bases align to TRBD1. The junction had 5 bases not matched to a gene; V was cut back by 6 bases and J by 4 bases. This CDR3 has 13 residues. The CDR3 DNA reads TGTGCCAGCAGGCCGACAGGGCGAGAGACCCAGTACTTC. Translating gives CASRPTGRETQYF.

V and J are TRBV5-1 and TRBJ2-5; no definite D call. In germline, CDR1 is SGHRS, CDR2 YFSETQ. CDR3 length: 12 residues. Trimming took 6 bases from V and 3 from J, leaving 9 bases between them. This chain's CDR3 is CASTIGEETQYF. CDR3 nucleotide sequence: TGCGCCAGCACAATTGGGGAAGAGACCCAGTACTTC.

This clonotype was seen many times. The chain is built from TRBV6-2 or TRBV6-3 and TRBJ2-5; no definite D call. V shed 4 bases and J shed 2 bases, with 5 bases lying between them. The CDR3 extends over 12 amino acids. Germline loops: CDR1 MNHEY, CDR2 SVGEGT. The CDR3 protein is CASSSRQETQYF. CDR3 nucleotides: TGTGCCAGCAGTTCCCGGCAAGAGACCCAGTACTTC.

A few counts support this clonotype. The CDR3 DNA reads TGTGCCAGCAGCGTAGGGGTCAGCGGGACTTCCTACGAGCAGTACTTC. This encodes CASSVGVSGTSYEQYF. The chain combines TRBV9 with TRBJ2-7; 7 bases agree with TRBD2. The CDR3 runs to 16 residues. V lost 0 bases, J lost 1 base, and 7 bases stayed unmatched. Germline assignment: CDR1 SGDLS and CDR2 YYNGEE.

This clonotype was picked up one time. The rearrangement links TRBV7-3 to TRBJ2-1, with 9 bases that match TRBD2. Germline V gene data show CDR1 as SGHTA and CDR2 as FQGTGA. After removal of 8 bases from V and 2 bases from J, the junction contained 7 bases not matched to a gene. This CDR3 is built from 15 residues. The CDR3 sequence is CASATQRGAYNEQFF. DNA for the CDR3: TGTGCCAGCGCCACCCAGCGGGGGGCCTACAATGAGCAGTTCTTC.

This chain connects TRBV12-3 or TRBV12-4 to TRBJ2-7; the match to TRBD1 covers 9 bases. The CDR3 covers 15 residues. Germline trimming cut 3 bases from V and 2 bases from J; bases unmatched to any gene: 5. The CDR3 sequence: CASSLGTGIPYEQYF. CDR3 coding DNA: TGTGCCAGCAGTTTGGGGACAGGGATTCCCTACGAGCAGTACTTC.

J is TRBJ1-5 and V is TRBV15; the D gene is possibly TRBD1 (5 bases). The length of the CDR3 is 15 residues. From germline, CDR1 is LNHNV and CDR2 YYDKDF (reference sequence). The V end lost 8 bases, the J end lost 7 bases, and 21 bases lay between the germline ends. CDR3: CATHATGGSAQPQHF. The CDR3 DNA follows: TGTGCCACCCATGCCACGGGGGGAAGTGCACAGCCCCAGCATTTT.

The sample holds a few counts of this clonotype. CDR3 in DNA: TGTGCCAGCAGTTCACCGGTTGGCTTGTACAATGAGCAGTTCTTC. Translation gives CASSSPVGLYNEQFF. This chain links TRBV12-3 or TRBV12-4 with TRBJ2-1, with D unclear. This CDR3 is built from 15 residues. The V gene lost 4 bases and the J gene lost 4 bases, with 14 bases spanning the gap.

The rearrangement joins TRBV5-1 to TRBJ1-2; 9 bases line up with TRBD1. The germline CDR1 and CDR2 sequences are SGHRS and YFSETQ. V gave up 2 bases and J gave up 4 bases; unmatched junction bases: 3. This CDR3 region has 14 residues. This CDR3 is CASSFGTGFYGYTF. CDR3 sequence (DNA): TGCGCCAGCAGCTTCGGGACAGGGTTCTATGGCTACACCTTC.

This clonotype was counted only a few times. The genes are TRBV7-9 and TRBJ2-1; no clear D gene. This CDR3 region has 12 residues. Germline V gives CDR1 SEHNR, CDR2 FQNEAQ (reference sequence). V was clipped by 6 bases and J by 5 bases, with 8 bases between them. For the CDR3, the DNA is TGTGCCAGCAGGATAAGCGACAATGAGCAGTTCTTC. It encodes CASRISDNEQFF. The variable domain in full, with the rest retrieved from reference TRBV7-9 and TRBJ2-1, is DTGVSQNPRHKITKRGQNVTFRCDPISEHNRLYWYRQTLGQGPEFLTYFQNEAQLEKSRLLSDRFSAERPKGSFSTLEIQRTEQGDSAMYLCASRISDNEQFFGPGTRLTVL.

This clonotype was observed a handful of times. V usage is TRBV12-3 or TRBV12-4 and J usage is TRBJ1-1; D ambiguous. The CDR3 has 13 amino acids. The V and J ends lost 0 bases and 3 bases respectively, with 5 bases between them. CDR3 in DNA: TGTGCCAGCAGTTTAGCAGAGTACACTGAAGCTTTCTTT. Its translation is CASSLAEYTEAFF.